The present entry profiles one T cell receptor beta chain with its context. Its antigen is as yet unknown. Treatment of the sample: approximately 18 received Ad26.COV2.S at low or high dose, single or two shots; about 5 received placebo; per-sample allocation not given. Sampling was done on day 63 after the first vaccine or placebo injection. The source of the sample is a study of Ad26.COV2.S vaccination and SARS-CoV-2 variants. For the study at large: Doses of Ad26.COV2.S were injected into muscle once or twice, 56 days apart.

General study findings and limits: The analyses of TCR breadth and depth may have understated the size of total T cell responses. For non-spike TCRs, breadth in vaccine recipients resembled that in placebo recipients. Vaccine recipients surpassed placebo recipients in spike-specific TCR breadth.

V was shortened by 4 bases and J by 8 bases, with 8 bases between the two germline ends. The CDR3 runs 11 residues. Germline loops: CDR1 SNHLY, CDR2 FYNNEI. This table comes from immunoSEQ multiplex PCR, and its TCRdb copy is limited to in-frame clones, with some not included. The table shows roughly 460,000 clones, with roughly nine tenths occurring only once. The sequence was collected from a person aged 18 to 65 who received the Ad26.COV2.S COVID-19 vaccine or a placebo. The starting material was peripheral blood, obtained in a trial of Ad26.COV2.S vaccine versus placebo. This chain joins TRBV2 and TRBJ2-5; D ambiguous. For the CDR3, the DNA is TGTGCCAGCAGTGCGGCCCGAACCCAGTACTTC. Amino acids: CASSAARTQYF.